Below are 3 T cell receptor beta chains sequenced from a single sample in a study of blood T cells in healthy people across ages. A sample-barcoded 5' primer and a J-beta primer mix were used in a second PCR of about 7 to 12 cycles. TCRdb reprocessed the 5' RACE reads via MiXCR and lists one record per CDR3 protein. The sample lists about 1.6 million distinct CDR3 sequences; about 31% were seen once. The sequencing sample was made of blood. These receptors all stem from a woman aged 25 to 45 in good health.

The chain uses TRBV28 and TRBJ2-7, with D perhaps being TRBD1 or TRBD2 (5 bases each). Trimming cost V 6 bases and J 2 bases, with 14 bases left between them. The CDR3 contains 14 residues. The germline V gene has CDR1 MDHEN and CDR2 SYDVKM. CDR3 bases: TGTGCCAGCAGGCCCTGGGACGCCGCCTACGAGCAGTACTTC. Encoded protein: CASRPWDAAYEQYF. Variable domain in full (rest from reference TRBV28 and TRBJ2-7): DVKVTQSSRYLVKRTGEKVFLECVQDMDHENMFWYRQDPGLGLRLIYFSYDVKMKEKGDIPEGYSVSREKKERFSLILESASTNQTSMYLCASRPWDAAYEQYFGPGTRLTVT.

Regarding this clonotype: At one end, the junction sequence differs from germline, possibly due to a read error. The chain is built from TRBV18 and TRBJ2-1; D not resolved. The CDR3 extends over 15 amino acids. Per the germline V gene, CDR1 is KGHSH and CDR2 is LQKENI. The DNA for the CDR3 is TGTGCCAGCTCACCACCTAAGGGATGGTACAATGAGCGGTTCTTC. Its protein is CASSPPKGWYNERFF.

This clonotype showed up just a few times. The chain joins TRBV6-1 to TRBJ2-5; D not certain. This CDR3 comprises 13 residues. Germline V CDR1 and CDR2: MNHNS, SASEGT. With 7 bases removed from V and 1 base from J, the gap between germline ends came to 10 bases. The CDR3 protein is CASTEMGQETQYF. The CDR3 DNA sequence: TGTGCCAGCACCGAAATGGGCCAAGAGACCCAGTACTTC.